Presented here are 27 T cell receptor beta chains from one specimen sequenced in a study of T cell responses to AZD1222 COVID-19 vaccine. This table comes from immunoSEQ multiplex PCR, and its TCRdb copy is limited to in-frame clones, with some not included. The table has more than 85,000 clones, 85% to 90% seen once; the top ten hold less than 3.5%. Sequencing used peripheral blood, obtained on day 0 of AZD1222 vaccination. These receptors came from an adult in good health.

The chain combines TRBV2 with TRBJ1-5; D not resolved. Between the trimmed V and J ends, which lost 1 base and 4 bases, there was a span of 11 bases. Looked up from germline, CDR1 is SNHLY and CDR2 is FYNNEI. The CDR3 sequence is 15 residues long. The CDR3 DNA follows: TGTGCCAGCAGTGAAGGTGGTCAGATAAATCAGCCCCAGCATTTT. Translating gives CASSEGGQINQPQHF. Combining the CDR3 with reference TRBV2 and TRBJ1-5 gives the whole variable domain EPEVTQTPSHQVTQMGQEVILRCVPISNHLYFYWYRQILGQKVEFLVSFYNNEISEKSEIFDDQFSVERPDGSNFTLKIRSTKLEDSAMYFCASSEGGQINQPQHFGDGTRLSIL.

This clone has only one observation. The genes are TRBV7-9 and TRBJ1-4, with TRBD1 as a possible D gene (5 bases). Germline loops: CDR1 SEHNR, CDR2 FQNEAQ (reference sequence). The V end was cut by 8 bases, the J end by 5 bases, with 12 bases between. The CDR3 has 13 amino acids. CDR3 sequence: CASGIQENEKLFF. The CDR3 DNA reads TGTGCCAGCGGAATACAGGAGAATGAAAAACTGTTTTTT.

V usage is TRBV2 and J usage is TRBJ2-2, with a possible D match to TRBD2 (5 bases). The CDR3 extends over 16 amino acids. CDR1 is SNHLY, CDR2 FYNNEI, per germline. V was pared by 5 bases and J by 6 bases, with 19 bases between. This CDR3 reads CASSLFAGISAGELFF. The CDR3 DNA follows: TGTGCCAGCAGTCTCTTCGCCGGGATCTCTGCCGGGGAGCTGTTTTTT.

This clone was found a few times. The J gene is TRBJ1-2, the V gene TRBV29-1; D is ambiguous. There are 15 residues in the CDR3. Trimming shortened V by 2 bases and J by 0 bases, and 13 bases separated the two germline ends. Looked up from germline, CDR1 is SQVTM and CDR2 is ANQGSEA. DNA of the CDR3: TGCAGCGTTGAACGGGGAGATGGGCCTAACTATGGCTACACCTTC. Residues: CSVERGDGPNYGYTF.

The chain has TRBV4-2 and TRBJ1-4; a possible D gene is TRBD1 (6 bases). Germline-derived CDR1 and CDR2 are LGHNA and YNFKEQ. The CDR3 consists of 16 residues. Trimming removed 3 bases from V and 3 bases from J, with 14 bases in between. The CDR3 here is CASSHDAGTSNEKLFF. The CDR3 DNA reads TGTGCCAGCAGCCATGACGCCGGGACATCTAATGAAAAACTGTTTTTT.

V and J are TRBV12-3 or TRBV12-4 and TRBJ1-2; 8 nucleotides line up with TRBD1. The CDR3 runs to 13 residues. V dropped 4 bases and J dropped 7; count of bases not matched to a gene: 5. The DNA of the CDR3 is TGTGCCAGCAGTTACGGACAGGGCCGTGGCTACACCTTC. Its protein is CASSYGQGRGYTF.

V is TRBV3-1 (or the pseudogene TRBV3-2) and J is TRBJ1-2; 7 bases match TRBD1. The CDR3 length is 14 residues. The V gene end was trimmed by 4 bases and the J gene end by 1 base; junction bases not matched to a gene: 3. CDR1 LGHDT and CDR2 YNNKEL come from the germline V gene (reference sequence). CDR3 loop: CASSPWDSNYGYTF. The CDR3 region has the DNA TGTGCCAGCAGCCCATGGGACAGTAACTATGGCTACACCTTC.

The J gene is TRBJ1-5, the V gene TRBV3-1 (or the pseudogene TRBV3-2); TRBD1 matches at 9 bases. The CDR3 runs 16 residues. Germline V gene data show CDR1 as LGHDT and CDR2 as YNNKEL (reference sequence). The V gene end was trimmed by 0 bases and the J gene end by 5 bases; junction bases not matched to a gene: 5. The CDR3 DNA reads TGTGCCAGCAGCCAAGATAGGGGACAGGGCTATCAGCCCCAGCATTTT. It yields the protein CASSQDRGQGYQPQHF.

V is TRBV2 and J is TRBJ1-2; D uncertain. The germline V and J ends were trimmed by 2 bases and 7 bases, with 14 bases remaining between them. There are 14 residues in the CDR3. From germline, CDR1 is SNHLY and CDR2 FYNNEI. The CDR3 region is CASSEMVRSSGYTF. The DNA of the CDR3 is TGTGCCAGCAGTGAAATGGTCAGATCGAGTGGCTACACCTTC.

V is TRBV2 and J is TRBJ1-5, with 7 bases that match TRBD1. The V and J ends lost 5 bases and 0 bases, in that order; junction bases with no gene match: 1. CDR1 and CDR2 (germline): SNHLY, FYNNEI. There are 14 residues in the CDR3. The CDR3 region has the DNA TGTGCCAGCAGTCGGACAGGTAGCAATCAGCCCCAGCATTTT. Translation gives CASSRTGSNQPQHF. The variable domain in full, with the rest retrieved from reference TRBV2 and TRBJ1-5, is EPEVTQTPSHQVTQMGQEVILRCVPISNHLYFYWYRQILGQKVEFLVSFYNNEISEKSEIFDDQFSVERPDGSNFTLKIRSTKLEDSAMYFCASSRTGSNQPQHFGDGTRLSIL.

For the CDR3, the DNA is TGTGCCAGCAGCGCTCGTACCGGGACAGGGAGGGCCGAGCAGTACTTC. Protein sequence: CASSARTGTGRAEQYF. The chain is built from TRBV7-3 and TRBJ2-7; the match to TRBD1 covers 9 bases. This CDR3 has 16 amino acids. V shed 5 bases, J shed 6 bases, and the junction held 14 bases outside the gene matches. CDR1 SGHTA and CDR2 FQGTGA come from the germline V gene.

The chain recombines TRBV5-6 with TRBJ1-5, with unresolved D. The CDR3 loop spans 13 amino acids. The V gene's germline CDR1 is SGHDT and CDR2 YYEEEE. Trimming shortened V by 4 bases and J by 4 bases, and 9 bases separated the two germline ends. DNA for the CDR3: TGTGCCAGCAGCCCTGGCCTAAATCAGCCCCAGCATTTT. Translating gives CASSPGLNQPQHF.

V gene TRBV7-2 combines with J gene TRBJ1-6; D is uncertain. Between the trimmed V and J ends, which lost 0 bases and 10 bases, there was a span of 10 bases. Germline assignment: CDR1 SGHTA and CDR2 FQGNSA. This CDR3 has 14 residues. In DNA, the CDR3 is TGTGCCAGCAGCTTAGCGTCTCGCGAATCACCCCTCCACTTT. Amino acid sequence: CASSLASRESPLHF.

The chain joins TRBV5-1 to TRBJ1-1; no clear D gene. The germline V gene encodes CDR1 SGHRS and CDR2 YFSETQ. Trimming pared 4 bases from V and 10 bases from J, leaving 17 bases between. This CDR3 is built from 13 residues. The CDR3 nucleotides are TGCGCCAGCAGCCTTGCAGGTCAGCGAATAGCTTTCTTT. Its protein is CASSLAGQRIAFF. Complete variable domain (other parts from reference TRBV5-1 and TRBJ1-1): KAGVTQTPRYLIKTRGQQVTLSCSPISGHRSVSWYQQTPGQGLQFLFEYFSETQRNKGNFPGRFSGRQFSNSRSEMNVSTLELGDSALYLCASSLAGQRIAFFGQGTRLTVV.

The chain is built from TRBV2 and TRBJ2-5, with 12 bases aligning to TRBD2. There are 15 residues in the CDR3. The V segment lost 5 bases and the J segment 3 bases; nucleotides outside the gene matches: 4. In germline, CDR1 is SNHLY, CDR2 FYNNEI. CDR3 sequence (DNA): TGTGCCAGCAGTACTAGCGGGGGGTCGGAAGAGACCCAGTACTTC. It encodes CASSTSGGSEETQYF.

The chain combines TRBV19 with TRBJ1-2; 7 bases are a match to TRBD1. CDR1 is LNHDA, CDR2 SQIVND, per germline (reference sequence). The CDR3 covers 14 residues. Trimming took 8 bases from V and 2 from J; bases not matched to a gene: 8. The CDR3 nucleotides are TGTGCCAGTGAGACCGGGACAGAGAACTATGGCTACACCTTC. This translates into CASETGTENYGYTF.

V usage is TRBV11-2 and J usage is TRBJ1-6; no definite D call. The CDR3 sequence is 14 residues long. Germline V gene data show CDR1 as SGHAT and CDR2 as FQNNGV. The ends were cut back, 5 bases at V and 2 bases at J, with 7 bases in the middle. The CDR3 sequence is CASSRDPYNSPLHF. The CDR3 DNA is TGTGCCAGCAGCCGTGATCCCTATAATTCACCCCTCCACTTT.

The rearrangement links TRBV5-8 to TRBJ2-7; TRBD1 matches at 11 bases. This CDR3 is 17 amino acids long. From germline, CDR1 is SGHTS and CDR2 YDEGEE. V shed 0 bases and J 0 bases; nucleotides not matched to a gene: 5. CDR3 amino acids: CASSLDYGTGGSYEQYF. CDR3 coding DNA: TGTGCCAGCAGCTTGGATTATGGGACAGGGGGCTCCTACGAGCAGTACTTC.

The chain recombines TRBV4-2 with TRBJ1-3; D gene ambiguous. Germline values: CDR1 LGHNA, CDR2 YNFKEQ. CDR3 size: 16 residues. Deletions cut 0 bases from V and 0 bases from J, with 9 bases between. The CDR3 loop reads CASSQDGDVSGNTIYF. DNA of the CDR3: TGTGCCAGCAGCCAAGATGGGGATGTCTCTGGAAACACCATATATTTT.

The gene calls are TRBV5-1 and TRBJ2-3, with TRBD2 matching 16 bases. This CDR3 spans 17 amino acids. V lost 4 bases and J lost 5; bases outside the gene matches: 7. Looked up from germline, CDR1 is SGHRS and CDR2 is YFSETQ. The CDR3 nucleotides read TGCGCCAGCAGCCAGGGACTAGCGGGGGGGCCCGGAGATACGCAGTATTTT. Its protein product is CASSQGLAGGPGDTQYF.

The chain combines TRBV7-3 with TRBJ1-1; no clear D gene. Looked up from germline, CDR1 is SGHTA and CDR2 is FQGTGA. Deletions cut 4 bases from V and 3 bases from J, with 12 bases between. The CDR3 totals 14 residues. CDR3 sequence reads: CASSSLSGDTEAFF. The CDR3 nucleotides are TGTGCCAGCAGCTCCCTAAGCGGAGACACTGAAGCTTTCTTT.

The chain uses TRBV11-1 and TRBJ1-1; weak D call: TRBD1 (5 bases). This CDR3 is 16 amino acids long. V lost 3 bases and J lost 0, with 14 bases in between. Germline CDR1 is SGHAT and CDR2 is FQDESV (reference sequence). The CDR3 protein is CASSLGPPNVNTEAFF. The CDR3 DNA is TGTGCCAGCAGCTTGGGACCCCCGAACGTGAACACTGAAGCTTTCTTT.

This chain connects TRBV27 to TRBJ1-2; D gene uncertain. The CDR3 contains 13 residues. Germline CDR1 MNHEY, CDR2 SMNVEV (reference sequence). V lost 4 bases and J 4 bases, leaving 10 bases between the germline ends. The CDR3 bases are TGTGCCAGCAGTTGGAACAGTTTCTATGGCTACACCTTC. The encoded protein is CASSWNSFYGYTF.

The rearrangement uses TRBV7-2 and TRBJ2-5; the match to TRBD2 covers 8 bases. J was trimmed by 13 bases and V by 5 bases; bases with no gene match: 9. From germline, CDR1 is SGHTA and CDR2 FQGNSA. The CDR3 consists of 12 residues. Written as DNA, the CDR3 is TGTGCCAGCAGCGGAGCGGGGGCGTGGTTGTACTTC. Translated, it gives CASSGAGAWLYF.

The gene calls are TRBV6-5 and TRBJ1-2; 7 bases map to TRBD1. Germline trimming cut 4 bases from V and 1 base from J; bases unmatched to any gene: 9. Germline CDR1 is MNHEY and CDR2 is SVGAGI. The CDR3 has 16 residues. The CDR3 DNA sequence: TGTGCCAGCAGTTCCACGACGACAGGGTTTAACTATGGCTACACCTTC. It yields the protein CASSSTTTGFNYGYTF.

V is TRBV21-1 and J is TRBJ2-3; the tabulated D call, TRBD1, remains unverified against the DNA. TRBV21-1 is an annotated pseudogene. The CDR3 consists of 16 residues. The CDR3 bases are TGTGCCAGCAGCGCCATGGGCAGGGCATTCACAGATACGCAGTATTTT. It encodes CASSAMGRAFTDTQYF.

This rearrangement joins TRBV6-6 to TRBJ1-2, with 12 bases that match TRBD1. Per germline, CDR1 MNHNY and CDR2 SVGAGI (reference sequence). The CDR3 is 15 residues long. Trimming cost V 2 bases and J 7 bases; bases outside gene matches: 5. The CDR3 protein is CASSYLGQGAGGYTF. The CDR3 DNA is TGTGCCAGCAGTTACCTGGGACAGGGGGCGGGTGGCTACACCTTC.